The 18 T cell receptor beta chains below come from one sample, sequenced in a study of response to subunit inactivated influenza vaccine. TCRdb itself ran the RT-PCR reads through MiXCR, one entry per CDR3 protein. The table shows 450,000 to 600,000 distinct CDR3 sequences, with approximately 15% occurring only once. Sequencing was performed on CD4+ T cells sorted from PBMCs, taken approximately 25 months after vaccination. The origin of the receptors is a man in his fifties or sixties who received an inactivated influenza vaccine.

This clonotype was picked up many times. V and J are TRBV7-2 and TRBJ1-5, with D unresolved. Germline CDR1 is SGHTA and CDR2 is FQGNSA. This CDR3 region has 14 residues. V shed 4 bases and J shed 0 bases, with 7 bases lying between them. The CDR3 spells CASSSGRSNQPQHF. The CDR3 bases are TGTGCCAGCAGCTCCGGACGTAGCAATCAGCCCCAGCATTTT. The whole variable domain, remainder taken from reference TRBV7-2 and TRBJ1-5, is GAGVSQSPSNKVTEKGKDVELRCDPISGHTALYWYRQSLGQGLEFLIYFQGNSAPDKSGLPSDRFSAERTGGSVSTLTIQRTQQEDSAVYLCASSSGRSNQPQHFGDGTRLSIL.

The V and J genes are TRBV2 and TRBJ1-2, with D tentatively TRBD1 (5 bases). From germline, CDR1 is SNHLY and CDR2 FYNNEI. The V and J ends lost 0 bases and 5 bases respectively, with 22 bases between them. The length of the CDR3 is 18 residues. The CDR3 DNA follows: TGTGCCAGCAGTGAAGCGAGGGGTTTCGGTCTACTCCGTTATGGCTACACCTTC. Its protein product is CASSEARGFGLLRYGYTF.

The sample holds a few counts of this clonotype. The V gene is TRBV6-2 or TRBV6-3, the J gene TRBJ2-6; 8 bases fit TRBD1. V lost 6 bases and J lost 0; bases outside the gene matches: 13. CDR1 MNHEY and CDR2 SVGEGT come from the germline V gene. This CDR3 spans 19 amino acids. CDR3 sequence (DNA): TGTGCCAGCAGACCTGGGGACAGGTTTCCATTCTCTGGGGCCAACGTCCTGACTTTC. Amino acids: CASRPGDRFPFSGANVLTF.

The CDR3: CAISGTGRREYYEQYF. For the CDR3, the DNA is TGTGCCATCAGTGGCACAGGGAGGCGGGAATACTACGAGCAGTACTTC. The chain links TRBV10-3 to TRBJ2-7; D is perhaps TRBD1 or TRBD2 (6 bases each). Germline V lookup: CDR1 ENHRY, CDR2 SYGVKD. V was shortened by 4 bases and J by 3 bases, with 19 bases between the two germline ends. This CDR3 spans 16 amino acids.

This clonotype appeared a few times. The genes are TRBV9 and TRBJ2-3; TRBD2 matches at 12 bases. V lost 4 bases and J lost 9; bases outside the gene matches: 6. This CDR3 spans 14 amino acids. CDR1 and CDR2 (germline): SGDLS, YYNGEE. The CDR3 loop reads CASSPGTSGFTQYF. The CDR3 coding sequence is TGTGCCAGCAGCCCAGGGACTAGCGGGTTCACGCAGTATTTT.

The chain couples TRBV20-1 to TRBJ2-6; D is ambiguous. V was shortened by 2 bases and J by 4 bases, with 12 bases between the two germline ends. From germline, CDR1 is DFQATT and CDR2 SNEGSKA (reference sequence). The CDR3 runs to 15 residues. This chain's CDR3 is CSARPPNSGANVLTF. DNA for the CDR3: TGCAGTGCTAGACCCCCTAATTCGGGGGCCAACGTCCTGACTTTC.

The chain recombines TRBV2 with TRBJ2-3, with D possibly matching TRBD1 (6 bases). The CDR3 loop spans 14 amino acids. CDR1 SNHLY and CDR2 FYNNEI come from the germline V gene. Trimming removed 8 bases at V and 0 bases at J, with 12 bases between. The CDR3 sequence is CASRDIESTDTQYF. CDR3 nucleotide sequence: TGTGCCAGCCGGGACATCGAAAGCACAGATACGCAGTATTTT.

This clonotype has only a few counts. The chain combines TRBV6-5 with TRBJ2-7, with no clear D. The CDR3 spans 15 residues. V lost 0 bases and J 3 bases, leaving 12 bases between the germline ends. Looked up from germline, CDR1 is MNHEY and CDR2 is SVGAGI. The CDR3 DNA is TGTGCCAGCAGTTACTCGTGGATGCCCCGCTACGAGCAGTACTTC. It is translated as CASSYSWMPRYEQYF.

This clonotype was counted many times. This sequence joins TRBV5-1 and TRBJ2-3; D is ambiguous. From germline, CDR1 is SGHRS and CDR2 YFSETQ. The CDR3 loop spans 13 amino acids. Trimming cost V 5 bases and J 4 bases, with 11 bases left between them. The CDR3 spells CASRTGQPDTQYF. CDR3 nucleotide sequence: TGCGCCAGCAGAACGGGCCAGCCAGATACGCAGTATTTT.

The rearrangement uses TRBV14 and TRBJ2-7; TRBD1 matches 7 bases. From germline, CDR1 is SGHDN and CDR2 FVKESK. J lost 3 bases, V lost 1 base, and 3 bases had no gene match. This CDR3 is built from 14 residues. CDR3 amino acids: CASSQGGDSYEQYF. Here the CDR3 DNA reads TGTGCCAGCAGCCAAGGAGGGGACAGCTACGAGCAGTACTTC. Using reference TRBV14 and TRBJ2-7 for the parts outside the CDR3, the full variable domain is EAGVTQFPSHSVIEKGQTVTLRCDPISGHDNLYWYRRVMGKEIKFLLHFVKESKQDESGMPNNRFLAERTGGTYSTLKVQPAELEDSGVYFCASSQGGDSYEQYFGPGTRLTVT.

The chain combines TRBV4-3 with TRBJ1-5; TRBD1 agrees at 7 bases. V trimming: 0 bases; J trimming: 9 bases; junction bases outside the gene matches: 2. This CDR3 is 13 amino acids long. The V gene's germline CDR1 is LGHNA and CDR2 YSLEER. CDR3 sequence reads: CASSQDPGGPQHF. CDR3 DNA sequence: TGCGCCAGCAGCCAAGATCCAGGGGGGCCCCAGCATTTT.

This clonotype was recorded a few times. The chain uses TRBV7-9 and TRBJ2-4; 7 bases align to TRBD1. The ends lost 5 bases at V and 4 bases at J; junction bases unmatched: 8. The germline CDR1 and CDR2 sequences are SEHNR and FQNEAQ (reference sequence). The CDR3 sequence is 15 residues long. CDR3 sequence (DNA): TGTGCCAGCAGCAGTTCGGGACAGCCGAAAAACATTCAGTACTTC. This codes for CASSSSGQPKNIQYF. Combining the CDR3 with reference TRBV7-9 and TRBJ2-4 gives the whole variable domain DTGVSQNPRHKITKRGQNVTFRCDPISEHNRLYWYRQTLGQGPEFLTYFQNEAQLEKSRLLSDRFSAERPKGSFSTLEIQRTEQGDSAMYLCASSSSGQPKNIQYFGAGTRLSVL.

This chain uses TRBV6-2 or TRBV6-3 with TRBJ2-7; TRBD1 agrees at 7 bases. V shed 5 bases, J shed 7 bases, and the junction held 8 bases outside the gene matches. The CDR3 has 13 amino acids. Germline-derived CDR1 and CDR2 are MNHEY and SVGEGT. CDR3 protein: CASSPDRVWEQYF. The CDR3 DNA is TGTGCCAGCAGTCCCGACAGGGTTTGGGAGCAGTACTTC.

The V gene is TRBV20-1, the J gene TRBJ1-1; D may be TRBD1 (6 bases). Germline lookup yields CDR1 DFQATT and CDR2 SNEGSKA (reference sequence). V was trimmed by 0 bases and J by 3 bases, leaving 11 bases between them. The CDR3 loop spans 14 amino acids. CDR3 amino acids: CSAREGARDTEAFF. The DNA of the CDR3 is TGCAGTGCTAGAGAGGGGGCGCGGGACACTGAAGCTTTCTTT.

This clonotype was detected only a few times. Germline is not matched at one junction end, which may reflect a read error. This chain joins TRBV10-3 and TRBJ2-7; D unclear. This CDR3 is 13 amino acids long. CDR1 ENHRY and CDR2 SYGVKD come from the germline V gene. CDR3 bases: TGTGCCATCAGTGAGTCGTCCTGGGTTGGAGCAGACTTC. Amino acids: CAISESSWVGADF.

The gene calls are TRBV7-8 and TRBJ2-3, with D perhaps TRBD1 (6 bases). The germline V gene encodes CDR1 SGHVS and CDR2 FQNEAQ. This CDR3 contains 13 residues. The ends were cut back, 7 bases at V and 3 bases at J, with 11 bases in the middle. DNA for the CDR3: TGTGCCAGCACCAAGCAGGGGACAGATACGCAGTATTTT. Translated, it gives CASTKQGTDTQYF.

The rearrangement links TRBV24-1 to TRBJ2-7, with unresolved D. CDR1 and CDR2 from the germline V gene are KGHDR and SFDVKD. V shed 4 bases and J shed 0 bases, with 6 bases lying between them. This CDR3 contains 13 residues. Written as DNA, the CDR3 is TGTGCCACCAGTGAGGGCGTCTCCTACGAGCAGTACTTC. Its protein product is CATSEGVSYEQYF.

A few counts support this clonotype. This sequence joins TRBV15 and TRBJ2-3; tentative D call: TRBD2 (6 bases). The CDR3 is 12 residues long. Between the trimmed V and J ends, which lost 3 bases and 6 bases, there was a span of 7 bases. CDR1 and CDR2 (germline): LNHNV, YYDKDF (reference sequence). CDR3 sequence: CATSSLADTQYF. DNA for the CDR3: TGTGCCACCAGCAGTCTAGCGGATACGCAGTATTTT. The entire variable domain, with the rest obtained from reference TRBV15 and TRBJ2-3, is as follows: DAMVIQNPRYQVTQFGKPVTLSCSQTLNHNVMYWYQQKSSQAPKLLFHYYDKDFNNEADTPDNFQSRRPNTSFCFLDIRSPGLGDTAMYLCATSSLADTQYFGPGTRLTVL.